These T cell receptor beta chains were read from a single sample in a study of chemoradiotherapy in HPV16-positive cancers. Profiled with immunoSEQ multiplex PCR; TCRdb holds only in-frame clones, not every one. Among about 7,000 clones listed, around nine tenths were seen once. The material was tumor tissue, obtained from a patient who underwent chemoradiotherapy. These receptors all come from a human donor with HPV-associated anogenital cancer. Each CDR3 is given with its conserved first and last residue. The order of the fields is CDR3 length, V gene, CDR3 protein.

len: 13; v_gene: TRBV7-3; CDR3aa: CASSYGGADEQFF
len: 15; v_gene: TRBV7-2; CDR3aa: CASSPLAGGNQPQHF
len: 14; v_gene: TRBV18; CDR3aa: CASSPRIGDVGYTF
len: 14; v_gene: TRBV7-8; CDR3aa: CASSLDLLGHEQFF
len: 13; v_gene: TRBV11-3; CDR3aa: CASSLDRINEQFF
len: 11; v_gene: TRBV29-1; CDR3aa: CSVVTPYGYTF
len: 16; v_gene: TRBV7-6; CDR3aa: CASSLAAPGTSGTQYF
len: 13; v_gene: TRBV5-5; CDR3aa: CASSLQGFYEQYF
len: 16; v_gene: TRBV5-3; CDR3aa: CARSQPQAGISYEQYF
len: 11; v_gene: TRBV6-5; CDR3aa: CASSYSTEQFF
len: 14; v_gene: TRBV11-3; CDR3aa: CASSHGLNTYEQYF
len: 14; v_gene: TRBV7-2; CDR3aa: CASSLVAGNNEQFF
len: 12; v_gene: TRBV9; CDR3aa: CASSPSGGIQYF
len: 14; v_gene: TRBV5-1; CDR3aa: CASSLWGEENIQYF
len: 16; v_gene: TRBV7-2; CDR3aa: CASSPRTSGRRDEQFF
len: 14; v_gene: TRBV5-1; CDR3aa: CASRGSSTGNEQFF
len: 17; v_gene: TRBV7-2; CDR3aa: CASSLFGFGTPRDEQYF
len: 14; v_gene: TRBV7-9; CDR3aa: CASSLAAGRYEQYF
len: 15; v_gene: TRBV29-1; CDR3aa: CSHRFQGSSTDTQYF
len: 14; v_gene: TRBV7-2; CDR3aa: CASSLKGYTEKLFF
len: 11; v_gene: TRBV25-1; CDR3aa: CASSDNWGYTF
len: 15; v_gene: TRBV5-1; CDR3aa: CASSLDGSSYNEQFF
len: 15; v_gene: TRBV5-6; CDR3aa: CASSLGLGGNQPQHF
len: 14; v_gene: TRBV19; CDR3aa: CATALGGPNTEAFF
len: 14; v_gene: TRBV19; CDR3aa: CASSIGDGDQPQHF
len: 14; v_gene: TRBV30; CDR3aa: CAWSKGGGNQPQHF
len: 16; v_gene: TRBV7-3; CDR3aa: CASSLTGLAGYNEQFF
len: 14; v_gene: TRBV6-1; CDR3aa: CASPSGTGVYEQYF
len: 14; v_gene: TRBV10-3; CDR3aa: CAIRVGPSTDTQYF
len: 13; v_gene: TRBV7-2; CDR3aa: CASSLARLTEQYF
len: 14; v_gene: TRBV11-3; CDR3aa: CASSKRGGNYGYTF
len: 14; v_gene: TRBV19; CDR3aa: CASSMLEEGQPQHF
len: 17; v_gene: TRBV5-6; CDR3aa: CASSSRGTGTLELEQFF
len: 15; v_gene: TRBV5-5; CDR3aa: CASSESGTAYNEQFF
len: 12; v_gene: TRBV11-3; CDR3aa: CASSQISYEQYF
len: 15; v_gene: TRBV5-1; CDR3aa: CASSLTGSFSYEQYF
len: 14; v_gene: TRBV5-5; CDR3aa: CASSGGGGNQPQHF
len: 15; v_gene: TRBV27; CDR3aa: CASRGSSGAVSGQYF
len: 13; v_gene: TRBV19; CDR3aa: CASSISGPYGYTF
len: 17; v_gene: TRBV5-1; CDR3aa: CASSSPTSGKGGETQYF
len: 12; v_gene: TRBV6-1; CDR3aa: CASRDGAGEQYF
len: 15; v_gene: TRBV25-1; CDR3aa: CASSHPGRGEETQYF
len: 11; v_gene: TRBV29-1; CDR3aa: CSVGTSETQYF
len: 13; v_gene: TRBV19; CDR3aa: CASSLLGDTEAFF
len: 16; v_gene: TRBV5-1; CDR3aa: CASSRVDNPNTGELFF
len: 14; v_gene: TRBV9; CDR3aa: CASSVIGGGAEAFF